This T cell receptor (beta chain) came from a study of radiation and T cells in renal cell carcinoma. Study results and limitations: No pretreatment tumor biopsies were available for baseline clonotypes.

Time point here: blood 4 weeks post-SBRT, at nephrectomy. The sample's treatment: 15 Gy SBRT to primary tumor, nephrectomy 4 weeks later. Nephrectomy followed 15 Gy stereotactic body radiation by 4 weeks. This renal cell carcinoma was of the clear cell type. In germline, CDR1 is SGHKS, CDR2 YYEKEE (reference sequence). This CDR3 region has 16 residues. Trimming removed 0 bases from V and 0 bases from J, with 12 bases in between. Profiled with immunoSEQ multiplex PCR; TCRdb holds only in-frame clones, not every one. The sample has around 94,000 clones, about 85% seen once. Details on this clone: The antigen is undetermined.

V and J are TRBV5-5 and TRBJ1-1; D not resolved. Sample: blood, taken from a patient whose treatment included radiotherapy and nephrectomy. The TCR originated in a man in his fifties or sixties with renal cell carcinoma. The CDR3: CASSLGMGGLNTEAFF. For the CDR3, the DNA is TGTGCCAGCAGCTTGGGGATGGGCGGATTGAACACTGAAGCTTTCTTT.